These 13 T cell receptor beta chains came from one sample sequenced in a study of CD8 T cells in ankylosing spondylitis. General observations from the study: Seemingly distinctive of ankylosing spondylitis blood was a TCR beta motif formed by eight highly homologous variants.

The antigens of these receptors remain unknown. MiXCR was run by TCRdb on the 5' RACE reads, yielding one entry per CDR3 protein. This sample yields some 85,000 distinct CDR3 sequences, of which roughly 9% are seen a single time; about a third belongs to the top ten. The sequenced sample was blood, either unsorted or a sorted T cell fraction (not recorded which). These TCRs come from a male donor with ankylosing spondylitis.

The chain joins TRBV7-9 to TRBJ2-1; D call uncertain. The ends were cut back, 3 bases at V and 1 base at J, with 13 bases in the middle. Germline V gene lookup returns CDR1 SEHNR and CDR2 FQNEAQ (reference sequence). CDR3 length: 16 residues. Written as DNA, the CDR3 is TGTGCCAGCAGCTTGAGTTTCGCAGAGTCCTACAATGAGCAGTTCTTC. Amino acids: CASSLSFAESYNEQFF.

The rearrangement links TRBV2 to TRBJ2-1; 7 nucleotides align to TRBD2. J lost 7 bases, V lost 8 bases, and 11 bases had no gene match. The CDR3 loop spans 14 amino acids. CDR1 and CDR2 from the germline V gene are SNHLY and FYNNEI. In DNA, the CDR3 is TGTGCCAGCCTTCCGAGCGGGAATGGGAATGAGCAGTTCTTC. It is translated as CASLPSGNGNEQFF.

This clonotype was detected once. V gene TRBV6-2 or TRBV6-3 combines with J gene TRBJ2-7; TRBD1 is a possible D gene (5 bases). Germline loops: CDR1 MNHEY, CDR2 SVGEGT. CDR3 length equals 12 residues. CDR3: CACSPGFYEQYV. As DNA, the CDR3 is TGTGCCTGCAGTCCAGGGTTCTACGAGCAGTACGTC.

The rearrangement joins TRBV19 to TRBJ2-3, with 13 nucleotides matching TRBD2. This CDR3 is 17 amino acids long. Unmatched junction bases numbered 6, after V lost 5 bases and J lost 1 base. Germline CDR1 LNHDA, CDR2 SQIVND (reference sequence). The CDR3 nucleotides are TGTGCCAGTAGTCTTTATGGACTAGCGGGGGGCACAGATACGCAGTATTTT. Residues: CASSLYGLAGGTDTQYF.

The gene calls are TRBV25-1 and TRBJ2-3, with 7 bases lining up with TRBD2. Germline trimming cut 1 base from V and 2 bases from J; bases unmatched to any gene: 9. Germline V gene sequence: CDR1 MGHDK, CDR2 SYGVNS. CDR3 length: 17 amino acids. As DNA, the CDR3 is TGTGCCAGCAGTGAATTAAAGAGAGCGGGGAACACAGATACGCAGTATTTT. It specifies CASSELKRAGNTDTQYF. Full variable domain (rest looked up from reference TRBV25-1 and TRBJ2-3): EADIYQTPRYLVIGTGKKITLECSQTMGHDKMYWYQQDPGMELHLIHYSYGVNSTEKGDLSSESTVSRIRTEHFPLTLESARPSHTSQYLCASSELKRAGNTDTQYFGPGTRLTVL.

Many counts were recorded for this clonotype. The chain carries TRBV3-1 and TRBJ2-1, with 7 bases matching TRBD2. The germline V gene encodes CDR1 LGHDT and CDR2 YNNKEL (reference sequence). V trimming: 2 bases; J trimming: 7 bases; junction bases outside the gene matches: 17. The CDR3 consists of 18 residues. Here the CDR3 DNA reads TGTGCCAGCAGCCAACCAGAGGTAGCGGGTACGGTGGGGAATGAGCAGTTCTTC. This translates into CASSQPEVAGTVGNEQFF.

The chain recombines TRBV28 with TRBJ2-1, with D possibly matching TRBD2 (6 bases). V shed 6 bases and J shed 1 base, with 19 bases lying between them. CDR1 is MDHEN, CDR2 SYDVKM, per germline. The CDR3 consists of 17 residues. The CDR3: CASRSRLGTESYNEQFF. The CDR3 DNA reads as TGTGCCAGCAGGTCCCGATTAGGGACTGAATCCTACAATGAGCAGTTCTTC.

In the case of this clonotype: Given a much more abundant clone one base away, this may be a read error. The rearrangement uses TRBV11-2 and TRBJ2-5, with D maybe TRBD2 (5 bases). V shed 5 bases and J shed 4 bases, with 11 bases lying between them. The CDR3 extends over 13 amino acids. Germline values: CDR1 SGHAT, CDR2 FQNNGV. This chain's CDR3 is CASSPQAGETQYF. The CDR3 coding sequence is TGTGCCAGCAGCCCTCAGGCGGGAGAGACCCAGTACTTC.

This clonotype came up many times. The J gene is TRBJ2-3, the V gene TRBV14; D uncertain. Trimming pared 6 bases from V and 2 bases from J, leaving 6 bases between. The CDR3 covers 12 residues. The germline V gene encodes CDR1 SGHDN and CDR2 FVKESK. The CDR3: CASSYTTDTQYF. The CDR3 coding sequence is TGTGCCAGCAGTTACACCACAGATACGCAGTATTTT.

This clonotype showed up just a few times. This sequence joins TRBV12-3 or TRBV12-4 and TRBJ1-1; 7 bases are shared with TRBD1. Unmatched junction bases numbered 5, after V lost 4 bases and J lost 6 bases. There are 13 residues in the CDR3. The CDR3 loop is CASSSTRGPEAFF. CDR3 nucleotides: TGTGCCAGCAGTTCAACTAGGGGGCCTGAAGCTTTCTTT.

A few counts support this clonotype. The rearrangement joins TRBV6-1 to TRBJ1-1, with D perhaps TRBD1 (6 bases). This CDR3 spans 14 amino acids. Germline CDR1 is MNHNS and CDR2 is SASEGT. Trimming took off 1 base at V and 11 bases at J, with 17 bases between the two ends. CDR3 sequence reads: CASSEGGGLFLAFF. The CDR3 DNA sequence: TGTGCCAGCAGTGAAGGAGGGGGTCTTTTTTTGGCTTTCTTT.

The chain carries TRBV27 and TRBJ2-1; 11 positions match TRBD2. Germline V CDR1 and CDR2: MNHEY, SMNVEV (reference sequence). The CDR3 extends over 21 amino acids. J was trimmed by 0 bases and V by 6 bases; bases with no gene match: 19. CDR3 loop: CASRTRAGGTSGTRSYNEQFF. As DNA, the CDR3 is TGTGCCAGCAGAACCCGCGCCGGGGGGACTAGCGGAACCCGCTCCTACAATGAGCAGTTCTTC.

This clonotype was found many times. The J gene is TRBJ2-5, the V gene TRBV5-1, with TRBD1 as a possible D gene (7 bases). The CDR3 runs to 14 residues. Germline V CDR1 and CDR2: SGHRS, YFSETQ. V gave up 4 bases and J gave up 5 bases, with 15 bases separating them. Here the CDR3 DNA reads TGCGCCAGCAGCGACAGGGAGGTTAGTGAGACCCAGTACTTC. Translating gives CASSDREVSETQYF. Full variable domain (missing parts from reference TRBV5-1 and TRBJ2-5): KAGVTQTPRYLIKTRGQQVTLSCSPISGHRSVSWYQQTPGQGLQFLFEYFSETQRNKGNFPGRFSGRQFSNSRSEMNVSTLELGDSALYLCASSDREVSETQYFGPGTRLLVL.